A selection of T cell receptor beta chains follows, all from one sample in a study of cytomegalovirus exposure and HLA in healthy donors. TCRdb's table, derived via immunoSEQ multiplex PCR, lists solely in-frame clones and lacks some. The sample comprises 150,000 or so clones, 75% to 80% of which are singletons, and approximately 3.1% rests with the top ten. The sequencing input was PBMCs. These receptors all stem from a woman aged 40-49 years in good health and CMV-seronegative. The CDR3 runs from the conserved cysteine through the conserved F or W. D genes are given only for firm matches. The size entry is marked missing in some rows and otherwise reads once, few, many or a size class.

d_gene	v_gene	j_gene	abundance	CDR3nt	CDR3aa
NA	TRBV7-2	TRBJ1-2	few	TGTGCCAGCAGTCTACAGCTTAACTATGGCTACACCTTC	CASSLQLNYGYTF
NA	TRBV6-1	TRBJ1-6	few	TGTGCCAGCGATGAGGCGCAGGGAAGTTCACCCCTCCACTTT	CASDEAQGSSPLHF
NA	TRBV5-1	TRBJ2-7	NA	TGCGCCAGCAGCTTGGGCCCCCCTTCCAGGTTGTCCTACGAGCAGTACTTC	CASSLGPPSRLSYEQYF
TRBD1	TRBV7-8	TRBJ1-2	NA	TGTGCCAGCAGCAATTACCGGGACAGGGGGCAAGGCTACACCTTC	CASSNYRDRGQGYTF
NA	TRBV19	TRBJ1-2	NA	TGTGCCAGTAGTATAGATCACCCAGGTACGGAAGGCTACACCTTC	CASSIDHPGTEGYTF
TRBD1	TRBV6-1	TRBJ2-5	NA	TGTGCCAGCAGTGAAGGGCAGGGGGCGTCCCAAGAGACCCAGTACTTC	CASSEGQGASQETQYF
NA	TRBV5-1	TRBJ2-2	few	TGCGCCACCCGAAACCCCTCAGGGTACACCGGGGAGCTGTTTTTT	CATRNPSGYTGELFF
NA	TRBV7-9	TRBJ2-6	NA	TGTGCCAGCAGCGAGGCGGGATTTGGGGCCAACGTCCTGACTTTC	CASSEAGFGANVLTF
NA	TRBV7-9	TRBJ1-5	few	TGTGCCAGCACCCCGACGGGGAATCAGCCCCAGCATTTT	CASTPTGNQPQHF
NA	TRBV19	TRBJ1-6	NA	TGTGCCAGTAGGAGGACATCAAATTCACCCCTCCACTTT	CASRRTSNSPLHF